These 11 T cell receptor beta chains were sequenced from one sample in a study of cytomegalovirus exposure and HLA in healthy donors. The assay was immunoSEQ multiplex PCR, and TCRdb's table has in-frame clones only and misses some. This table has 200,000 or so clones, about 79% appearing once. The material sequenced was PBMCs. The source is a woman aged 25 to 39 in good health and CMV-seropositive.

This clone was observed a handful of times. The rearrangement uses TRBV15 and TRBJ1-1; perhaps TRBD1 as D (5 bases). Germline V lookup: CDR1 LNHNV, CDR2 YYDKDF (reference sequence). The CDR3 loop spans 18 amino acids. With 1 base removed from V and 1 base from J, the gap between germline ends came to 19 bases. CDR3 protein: CATSRALTGGVGNTEAFF. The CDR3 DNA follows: TGTGCCACCAGCAGAGCCCTTACGGGGGGAGTGGGGAACACTGAAGCTTTCTTT.

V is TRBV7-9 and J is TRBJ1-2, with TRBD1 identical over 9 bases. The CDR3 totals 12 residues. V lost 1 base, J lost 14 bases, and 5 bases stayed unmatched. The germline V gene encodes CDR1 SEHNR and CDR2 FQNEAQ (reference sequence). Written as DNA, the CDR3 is TGTGCCAGCAGCTTAGGGGACAGGGCGGGAACCTTC. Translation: CASSLGDRAGTF.

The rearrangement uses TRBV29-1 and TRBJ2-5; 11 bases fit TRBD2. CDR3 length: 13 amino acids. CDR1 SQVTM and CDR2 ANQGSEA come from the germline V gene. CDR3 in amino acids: CSALLAGEETQYF. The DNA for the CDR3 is TGCAGTGCATTACTAGCGGGAGAAGAGACCCAGTACTTC.

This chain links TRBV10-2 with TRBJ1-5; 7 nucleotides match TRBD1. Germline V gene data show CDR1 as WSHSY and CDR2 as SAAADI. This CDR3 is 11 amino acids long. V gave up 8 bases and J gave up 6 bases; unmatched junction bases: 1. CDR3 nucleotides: TGCGCCAGCGGACAGGTTCAGCCCCAGCATTTT. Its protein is CASGQVQPQHF.

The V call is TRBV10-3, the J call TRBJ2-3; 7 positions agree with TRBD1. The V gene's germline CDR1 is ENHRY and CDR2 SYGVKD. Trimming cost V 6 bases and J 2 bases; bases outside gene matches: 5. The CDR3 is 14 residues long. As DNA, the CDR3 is TGTGCCATCAGAAGACAGGGAGACACAGATACGCAGTATTTT. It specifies CAIRRQGDTDTQYF.

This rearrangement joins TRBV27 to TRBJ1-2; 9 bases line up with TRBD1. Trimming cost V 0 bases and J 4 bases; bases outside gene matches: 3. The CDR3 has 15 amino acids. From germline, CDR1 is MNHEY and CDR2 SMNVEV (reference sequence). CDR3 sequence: CASSLSQGAVYGYTF. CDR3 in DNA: TGTGCCAGCAGTTTATCACAGGGGGCGGTCTATGGCTACACCTTC.

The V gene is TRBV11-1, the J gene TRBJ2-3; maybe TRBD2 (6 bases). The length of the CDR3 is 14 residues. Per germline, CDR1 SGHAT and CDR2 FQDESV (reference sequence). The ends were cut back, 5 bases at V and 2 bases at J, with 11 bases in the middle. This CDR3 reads CASSQEGITDTQYF. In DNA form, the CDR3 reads TGTGCCAGCAGCCAGGAGGGCATCACAGATACGCAGTATTTT. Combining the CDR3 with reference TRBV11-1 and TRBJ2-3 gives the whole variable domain EAEVAQSPRYKITEKSQAVAFWCDPISGHATLYWYRQILGQGPELLVQFQDESVVDDSQLPKDRFSAERLKGVDSTLKIQPAELGDSAMYLCASSQEGITDTQYFGPGTRLTVL.

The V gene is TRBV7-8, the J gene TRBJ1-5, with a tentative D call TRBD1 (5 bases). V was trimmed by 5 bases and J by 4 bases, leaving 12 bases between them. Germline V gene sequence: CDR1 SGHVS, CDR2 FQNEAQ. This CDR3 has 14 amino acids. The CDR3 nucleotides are TGTGCCAGCAGCGCTCTTAGGGGAAATCAGCCCCAGCATTTT. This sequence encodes CASSALRGNQPQHF.

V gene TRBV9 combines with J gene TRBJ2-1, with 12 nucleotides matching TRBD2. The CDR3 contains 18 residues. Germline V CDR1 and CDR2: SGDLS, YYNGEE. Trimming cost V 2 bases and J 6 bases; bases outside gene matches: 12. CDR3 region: CASSVGTSGRRIGNEQFF. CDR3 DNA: TGTGCCAGCAGCGTGGGGACTAGCGGGCGGCGAATCGGCAATGAGCAGTTCTTC.

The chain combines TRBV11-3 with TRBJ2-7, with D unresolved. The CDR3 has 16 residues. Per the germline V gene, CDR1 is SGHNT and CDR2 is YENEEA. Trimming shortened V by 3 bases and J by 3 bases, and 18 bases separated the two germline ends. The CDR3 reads CASSFCAEAENYEQYF. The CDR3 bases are TGTGCCAGCAGCTTTTGTGCCGAGGCAGAAAACTACGAGCAGTACTTC.

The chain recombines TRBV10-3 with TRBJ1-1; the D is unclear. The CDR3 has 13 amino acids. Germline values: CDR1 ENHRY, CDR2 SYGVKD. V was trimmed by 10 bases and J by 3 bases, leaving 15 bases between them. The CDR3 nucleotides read TGTGCCACCCGAACAAGGACTGACACTGAAGCTTTCTTT. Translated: CATRTRTDTEAFF.